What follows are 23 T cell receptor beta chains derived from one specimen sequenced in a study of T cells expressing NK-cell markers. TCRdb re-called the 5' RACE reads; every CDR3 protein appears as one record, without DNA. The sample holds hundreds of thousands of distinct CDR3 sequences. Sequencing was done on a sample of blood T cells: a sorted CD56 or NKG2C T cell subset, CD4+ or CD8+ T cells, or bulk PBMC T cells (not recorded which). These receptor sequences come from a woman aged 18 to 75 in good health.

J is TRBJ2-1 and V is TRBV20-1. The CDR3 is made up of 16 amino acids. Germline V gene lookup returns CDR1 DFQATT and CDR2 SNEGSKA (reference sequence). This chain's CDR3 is CSARDRLRGSYNEQFF.

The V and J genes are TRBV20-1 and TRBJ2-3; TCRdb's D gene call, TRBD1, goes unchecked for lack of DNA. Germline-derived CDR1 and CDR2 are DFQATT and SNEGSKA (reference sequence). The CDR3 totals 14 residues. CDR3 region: CSATPGTGRDTQYF.

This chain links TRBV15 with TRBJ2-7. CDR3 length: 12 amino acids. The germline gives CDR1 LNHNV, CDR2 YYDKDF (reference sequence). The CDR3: CATSREGYEQYF. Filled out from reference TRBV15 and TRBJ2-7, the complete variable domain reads DAMVIQNPRYQVTQFGKPVTLSCSQTLNHNVMYWYQQKSSQAPKLLFHYYDKDFNNEADTPDNFQSRRPNTSFCFLDIRSPGLGDTAMYLCATSREGYEQYFGPGTRLTVT.

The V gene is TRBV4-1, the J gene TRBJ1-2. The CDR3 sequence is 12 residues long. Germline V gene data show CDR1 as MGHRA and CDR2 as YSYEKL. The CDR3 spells CASSSFLYGYTF.

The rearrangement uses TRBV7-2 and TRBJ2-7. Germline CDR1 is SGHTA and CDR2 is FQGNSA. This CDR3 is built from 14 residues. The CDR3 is CASSSQASAYEQYF.

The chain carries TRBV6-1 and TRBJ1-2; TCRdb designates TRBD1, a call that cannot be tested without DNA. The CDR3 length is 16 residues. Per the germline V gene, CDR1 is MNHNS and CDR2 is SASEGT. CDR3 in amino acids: CASRPGGENSLYGYTF.

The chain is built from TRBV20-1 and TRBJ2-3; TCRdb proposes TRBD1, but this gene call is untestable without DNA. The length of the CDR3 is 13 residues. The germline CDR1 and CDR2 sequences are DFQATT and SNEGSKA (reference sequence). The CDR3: CSAFWGSSDTQYF.

CDR3 loop: CASSPGGVPDNEQFF. The rearrangement links TRBV6-1 to TRBJ2-1; TCRdb names TRBD1, which stays unverified in the absence of DNA. Per the germline V gene, CDR1 is MNHNS and CDR2 is SASEGT. The CDR3 spans 15 residues.

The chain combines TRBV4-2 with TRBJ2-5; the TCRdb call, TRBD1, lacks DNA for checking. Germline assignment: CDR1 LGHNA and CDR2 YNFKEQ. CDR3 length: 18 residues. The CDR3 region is CASSQDTAGRGELETQYF.

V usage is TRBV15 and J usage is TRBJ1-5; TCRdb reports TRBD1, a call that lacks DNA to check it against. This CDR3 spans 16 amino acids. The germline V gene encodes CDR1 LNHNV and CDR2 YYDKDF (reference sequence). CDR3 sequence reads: CATSRVLAGSNQPQHF.

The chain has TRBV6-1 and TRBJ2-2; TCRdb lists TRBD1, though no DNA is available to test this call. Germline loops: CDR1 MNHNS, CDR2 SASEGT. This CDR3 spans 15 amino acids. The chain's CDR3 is CASSPRTGVVGELFF.

CDR3 loop: CASSESLSGANVLTF. This chain connects TRBV5-5 to TRBJ2-6. CDR1 and CDR2 (germline): SGHKS, YYEKEE (reference sequence). The CDR3 is made up of 15 amino acids.

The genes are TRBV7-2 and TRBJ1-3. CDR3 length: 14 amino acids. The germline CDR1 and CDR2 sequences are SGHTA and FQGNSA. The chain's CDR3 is CAVGGKSSGNTIYF.

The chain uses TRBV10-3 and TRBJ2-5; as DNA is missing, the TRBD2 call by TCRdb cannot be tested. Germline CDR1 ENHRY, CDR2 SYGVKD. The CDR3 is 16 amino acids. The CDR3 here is CAISRTSGEEQETQYF.

The CDR3 here is CASSQETGLIGPYEQYF. The rearrangement uses TRBV4-3 and TRBJ2-7; TCRdb's D call of TRBD1 is untestable without DNA. The CDR3 length is 17 residues. Germline-derived CDR1 and CDR2 are LGHNA and YSLEER.

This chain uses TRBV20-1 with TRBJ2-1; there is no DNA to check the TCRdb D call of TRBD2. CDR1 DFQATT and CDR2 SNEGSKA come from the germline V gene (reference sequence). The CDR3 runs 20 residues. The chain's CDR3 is CSARATPRELPWPKNNEQFF.

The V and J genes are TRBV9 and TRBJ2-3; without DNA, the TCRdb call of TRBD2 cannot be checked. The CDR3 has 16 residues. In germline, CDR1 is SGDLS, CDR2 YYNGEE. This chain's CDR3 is CASSARTSASTDTQYF. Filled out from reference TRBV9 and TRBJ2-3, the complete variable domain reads DSGVTQTPKHLITATGQRVTLRCSPRSGDLSVYWYQQSLDQGLQFLIQYYNGEERAKGNILERFSAQQFPDLHSELNLSSLELGDSALYFCASSARTSASTDTQYFGPGTRLTVL.

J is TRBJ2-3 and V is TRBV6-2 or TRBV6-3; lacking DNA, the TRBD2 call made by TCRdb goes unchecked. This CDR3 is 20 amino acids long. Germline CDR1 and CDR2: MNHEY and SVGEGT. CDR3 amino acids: CASRTSPGLAGGVAADTQYF.

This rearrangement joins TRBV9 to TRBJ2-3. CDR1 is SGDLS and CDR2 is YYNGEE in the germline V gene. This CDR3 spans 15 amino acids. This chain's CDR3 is CASSVATRSTDTQYF.

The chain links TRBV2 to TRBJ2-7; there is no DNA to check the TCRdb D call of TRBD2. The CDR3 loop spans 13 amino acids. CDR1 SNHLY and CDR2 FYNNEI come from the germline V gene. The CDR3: CASNLEGPYEQYF.

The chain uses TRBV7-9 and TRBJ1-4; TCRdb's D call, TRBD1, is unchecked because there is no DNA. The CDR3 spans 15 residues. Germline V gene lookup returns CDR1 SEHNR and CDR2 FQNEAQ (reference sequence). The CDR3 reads CASSLPGQGSEKLFF.

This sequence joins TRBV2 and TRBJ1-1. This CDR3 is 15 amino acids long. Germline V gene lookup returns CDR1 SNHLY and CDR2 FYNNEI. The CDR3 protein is CASSPLGSMNTEAFF.

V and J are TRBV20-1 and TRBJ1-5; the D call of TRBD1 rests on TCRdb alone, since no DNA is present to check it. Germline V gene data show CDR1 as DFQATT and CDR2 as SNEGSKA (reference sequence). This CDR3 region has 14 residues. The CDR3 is CSARDPVSTQPQHF.